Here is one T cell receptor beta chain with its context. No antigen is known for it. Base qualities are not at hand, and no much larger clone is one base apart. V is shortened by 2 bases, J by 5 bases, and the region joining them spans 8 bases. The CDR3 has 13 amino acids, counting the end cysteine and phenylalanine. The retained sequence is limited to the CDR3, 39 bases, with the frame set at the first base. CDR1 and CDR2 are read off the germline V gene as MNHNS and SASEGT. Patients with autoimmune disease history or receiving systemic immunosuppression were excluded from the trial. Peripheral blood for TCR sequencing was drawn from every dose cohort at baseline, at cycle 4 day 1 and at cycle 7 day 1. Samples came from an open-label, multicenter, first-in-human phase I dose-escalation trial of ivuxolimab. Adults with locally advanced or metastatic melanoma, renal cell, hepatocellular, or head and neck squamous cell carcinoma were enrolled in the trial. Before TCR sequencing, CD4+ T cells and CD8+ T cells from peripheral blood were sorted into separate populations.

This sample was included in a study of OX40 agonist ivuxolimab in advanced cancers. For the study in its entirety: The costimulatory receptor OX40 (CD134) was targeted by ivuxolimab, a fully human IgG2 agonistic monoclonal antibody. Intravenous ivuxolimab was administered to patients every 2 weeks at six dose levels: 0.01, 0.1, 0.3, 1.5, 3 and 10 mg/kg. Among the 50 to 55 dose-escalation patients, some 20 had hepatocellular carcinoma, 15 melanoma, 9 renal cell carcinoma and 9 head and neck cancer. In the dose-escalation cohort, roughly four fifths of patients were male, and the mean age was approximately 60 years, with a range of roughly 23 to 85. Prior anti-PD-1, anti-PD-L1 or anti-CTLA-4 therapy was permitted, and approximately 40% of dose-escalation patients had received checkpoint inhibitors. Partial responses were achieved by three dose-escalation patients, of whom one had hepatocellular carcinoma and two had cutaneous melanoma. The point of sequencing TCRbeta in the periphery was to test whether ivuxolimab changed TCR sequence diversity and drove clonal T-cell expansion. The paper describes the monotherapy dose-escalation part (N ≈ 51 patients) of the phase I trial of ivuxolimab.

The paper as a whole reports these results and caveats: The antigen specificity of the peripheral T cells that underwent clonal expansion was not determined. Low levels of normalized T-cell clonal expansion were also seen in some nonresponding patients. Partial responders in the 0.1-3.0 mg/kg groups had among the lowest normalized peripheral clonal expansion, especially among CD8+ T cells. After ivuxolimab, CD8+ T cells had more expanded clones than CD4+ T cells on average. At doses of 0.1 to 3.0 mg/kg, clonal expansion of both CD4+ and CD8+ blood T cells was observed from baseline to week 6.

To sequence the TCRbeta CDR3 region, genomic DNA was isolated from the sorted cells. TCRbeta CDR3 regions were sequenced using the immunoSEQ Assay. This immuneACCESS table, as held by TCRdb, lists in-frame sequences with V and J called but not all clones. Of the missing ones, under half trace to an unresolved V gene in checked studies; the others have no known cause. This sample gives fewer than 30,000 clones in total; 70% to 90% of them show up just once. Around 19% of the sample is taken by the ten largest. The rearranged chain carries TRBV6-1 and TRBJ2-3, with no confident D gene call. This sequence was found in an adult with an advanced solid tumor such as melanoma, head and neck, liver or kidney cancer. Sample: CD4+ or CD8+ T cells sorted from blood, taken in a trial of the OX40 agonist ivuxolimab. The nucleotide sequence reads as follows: TGTGCCAGCAGTGAATATTGGGTAGATACGCAGTATTTT. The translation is CASSEYWVDTQYF.